This is a list of T cell receptor beta chains from one sample in a study of blood T cell repertoires in COVID-19. Generated by immunoSEQ multiplex PCR, the TCRdb table keeps only in-frame clones and is missing some. The table has about 280,000 clones, roughly four fifths seen once. The sequencing input was PBMCs or T cells enriched from blood (not recorded which). The receptors shown here come from a man in his forties or fifties who had been exposed to COVID-19. Both conserved end residues are part of each CDR3. D genes are given only for firm matches. For some rows the clone size is stated as once, few or many, or as a class when expanded; others skip it.

v_call	d_call	clone_size	j_call	cdr3_aa	cdr3_nt
TRBV11-3	-	few	TRBJ2-4	CASSLDSLGLAKNIQYF	TGTGCCAGCAGCTTAGACAGCCTCGGACTGGCCAAAAACATTCAGTACTTC
TRBV30	TRBD2	-	TRBJ2-7	CAWSVLAGAYEQYF	TGTGCCTGGAGCGTCCTAGCGGGAGCCTACGAGCAGTACTTC
TRBV27	TRBD1	-	TRBJ2-3	CASRIWTGGDTQYF	TGTGCCAGCAGGATCTGGACAGGGGGAGATACGCAGTATTTT
TRBV28	-	few	TRBJ1-1	CASSPSTPERTEAFF	TGTGCCAGCAGTCCTTCGACTCCGGAAAGGACTGAAGCTTTCTTT
TRBV5-8	TRBD2	few	TRBJ2-3	CASSFVRQAGGITDTQYF	TGTGCCAGCAGCTTCGTACGACAGGCGGGAGGGATCACAGATACGCAGTATTTT
TRBV12-3/TRBV12-4	-	-	TRBJ1-2	CASSPGTLRGYTF	TGTGCCAGCAGCCCCGGGACACTTAGGGGCTACACCTTC
TRBV7-3	-	-	TRBJ2-1	CASSISGTRTNEQFF	TGTGCCAGCAGCATATCCGGGACACGGACCAATGAGCAGTTCTTC
TRBV5-4	TRBD1	-	TRBJ2-5	CASSEGQTSVETQYF	TGTGCCAGCAGCGAGGGACAGACGAGCGTCGAGACCCAGTACTTC
TRBV6-5	-	-	TRBJ2-7	CASSYVSSSYEQYF	TGTGCCAGCAGTTACGTATCGTCCTCCTACGAGCAGTACTTC
TRBV11-1	-	-	TRBJ2-3	CASSPGVADTQYF	TGTGCCAGCAGCCCAGGGGTAGCAGATACGCAGTATTTT
TRBV3-1/TRBV3-2	-	-	TRBJ2-7	CASSQRTVYEQYF	TGTGCCAGCAGCCAGAGGACTGTTTACGAGCAGTACTTC
TRBV16	TRBD2	-	TRBJ2-7	CASTPTVGLAGEQYF	TGTGCCAGCACCCCGACAGTGGGACTAGCGGGCGAGCAGTACTTC
TRBV30	-	-	TRBJ2-1	CASLADSYNEQFF	TGTGCCTCACTAGCAGACTCCTACAATGAGCAGTTCTTC
TRBV7-9	TRBD2	-	TRBJ2-2	CASSRLAGAAGELFF	TGTGCCAGCAGCCGACTAGCGGGAGCTGCCGGGGAGCTGTTTTTT
TRBV19	TRBD1	-	TRBJ1-2	CASMERQGGRHGYTF	TGTGCCAGTATGGAACGACAGGGTGGGAGGCATGGCTACACCTTC
TRBV12-3/TRBV12-4	-	-	TRBJ2-2	CASRRVTTGELFF	TGTGCCAGCAGGAGGGTCACCACCGGGGAGCTGTTTTTT
TRBV12-3/TRBV12-4	-	-	TRBJ1-1	CASSLGGGPAFF	TGTGCCAGCAGTTTAGGGGGAGGGCCTGCTTTCTTT
TRBV10-2	-	-	TRBJ2-5	CASSESFVQETQYF	TGCGCCAGCAGTGAGTCGTTCGTACAAGAGACCCAGTACTTC